Many counts were recorded for the clone carrying this TCR beta chain. The data stem from a study of T cells in Graves' hyperthyroidism and ophthalmopathy. The investigators amplified TCR beta CDR3 regions from RNA transcripts. A set of HTBI primers served as the primers for a first-round RT-PCR of the TCR CDR3. One entry per CDR3 protein results from TCRdb running MiXCR on the multiplex PCR reads. The sample contains approximately 600,000 distinct CDR3 sequences, 15% to 20% of which appear only once. This CDR3 has 19 residues. V lost 2 bases to trimming and J lost 1 base; unmatched junction nucleotides: 13. Germline V gene lookup returns CDR1 SNHLY and CDR2 FYNNEI.

Sample: blood. The TCR sequence derives from a woman younger than 45 with Graves' hyperthyroidism. The V and J genes are TRBV2 and TRBJ2-7, with 11 positions matching TRBD2. For the CDR3, the DNA is TGTGCCAGCAGTGAAAGAAAGGGGGGTGGACTAGCGGGTTCCTACGAGCAGTACTTC. Translated, it gives CASSERKGGGLAGSYEQYF.